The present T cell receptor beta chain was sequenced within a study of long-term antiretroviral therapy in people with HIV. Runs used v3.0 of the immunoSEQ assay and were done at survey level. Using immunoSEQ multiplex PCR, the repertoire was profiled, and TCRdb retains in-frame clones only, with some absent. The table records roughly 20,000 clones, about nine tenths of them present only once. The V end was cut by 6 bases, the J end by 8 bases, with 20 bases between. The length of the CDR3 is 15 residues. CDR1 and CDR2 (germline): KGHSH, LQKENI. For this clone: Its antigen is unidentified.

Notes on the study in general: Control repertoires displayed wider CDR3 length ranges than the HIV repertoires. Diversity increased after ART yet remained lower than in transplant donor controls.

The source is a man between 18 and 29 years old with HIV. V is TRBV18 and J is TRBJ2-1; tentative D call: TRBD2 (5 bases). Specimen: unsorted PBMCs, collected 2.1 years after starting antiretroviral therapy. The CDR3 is CASSPPGSRGHEQFF. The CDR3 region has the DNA TGTGCCAGCTCTCCCCCGGGAAGTCGGGGTCATGAGCAGTTCTTC.